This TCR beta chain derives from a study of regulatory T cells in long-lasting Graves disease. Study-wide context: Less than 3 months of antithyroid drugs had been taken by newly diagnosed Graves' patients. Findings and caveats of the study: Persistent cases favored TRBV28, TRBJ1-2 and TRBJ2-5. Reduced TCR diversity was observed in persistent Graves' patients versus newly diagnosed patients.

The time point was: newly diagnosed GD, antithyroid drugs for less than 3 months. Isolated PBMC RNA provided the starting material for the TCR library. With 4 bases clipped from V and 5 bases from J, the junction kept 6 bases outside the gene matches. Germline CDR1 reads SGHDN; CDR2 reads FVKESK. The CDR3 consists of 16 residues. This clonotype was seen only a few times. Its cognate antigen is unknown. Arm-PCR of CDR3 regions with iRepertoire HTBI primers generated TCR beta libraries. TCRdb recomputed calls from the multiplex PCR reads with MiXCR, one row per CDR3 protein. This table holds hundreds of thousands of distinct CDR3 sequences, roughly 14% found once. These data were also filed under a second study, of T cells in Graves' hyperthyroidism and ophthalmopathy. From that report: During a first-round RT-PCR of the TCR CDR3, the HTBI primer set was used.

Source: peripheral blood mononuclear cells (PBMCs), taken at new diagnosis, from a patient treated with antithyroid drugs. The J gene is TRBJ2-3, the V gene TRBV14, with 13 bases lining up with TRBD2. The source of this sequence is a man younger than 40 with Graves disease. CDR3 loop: CASSPGLAGWGDTQYF. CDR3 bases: TGTGCCAGCAGCCCGGGACTAGCGGGGTGGGGAGATACGCAGTATTTT. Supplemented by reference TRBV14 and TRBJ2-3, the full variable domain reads EAGVTQFPSHSVIEKGQTVTLRCDPISGHDNLYWYRRVMGKEIKFLLHFVKESKQDESGMPNNRFLAERTGGTYSTLKVQPAELEDSGVYFCASSPGLAGWGDTQYFGPGTRLTVL.